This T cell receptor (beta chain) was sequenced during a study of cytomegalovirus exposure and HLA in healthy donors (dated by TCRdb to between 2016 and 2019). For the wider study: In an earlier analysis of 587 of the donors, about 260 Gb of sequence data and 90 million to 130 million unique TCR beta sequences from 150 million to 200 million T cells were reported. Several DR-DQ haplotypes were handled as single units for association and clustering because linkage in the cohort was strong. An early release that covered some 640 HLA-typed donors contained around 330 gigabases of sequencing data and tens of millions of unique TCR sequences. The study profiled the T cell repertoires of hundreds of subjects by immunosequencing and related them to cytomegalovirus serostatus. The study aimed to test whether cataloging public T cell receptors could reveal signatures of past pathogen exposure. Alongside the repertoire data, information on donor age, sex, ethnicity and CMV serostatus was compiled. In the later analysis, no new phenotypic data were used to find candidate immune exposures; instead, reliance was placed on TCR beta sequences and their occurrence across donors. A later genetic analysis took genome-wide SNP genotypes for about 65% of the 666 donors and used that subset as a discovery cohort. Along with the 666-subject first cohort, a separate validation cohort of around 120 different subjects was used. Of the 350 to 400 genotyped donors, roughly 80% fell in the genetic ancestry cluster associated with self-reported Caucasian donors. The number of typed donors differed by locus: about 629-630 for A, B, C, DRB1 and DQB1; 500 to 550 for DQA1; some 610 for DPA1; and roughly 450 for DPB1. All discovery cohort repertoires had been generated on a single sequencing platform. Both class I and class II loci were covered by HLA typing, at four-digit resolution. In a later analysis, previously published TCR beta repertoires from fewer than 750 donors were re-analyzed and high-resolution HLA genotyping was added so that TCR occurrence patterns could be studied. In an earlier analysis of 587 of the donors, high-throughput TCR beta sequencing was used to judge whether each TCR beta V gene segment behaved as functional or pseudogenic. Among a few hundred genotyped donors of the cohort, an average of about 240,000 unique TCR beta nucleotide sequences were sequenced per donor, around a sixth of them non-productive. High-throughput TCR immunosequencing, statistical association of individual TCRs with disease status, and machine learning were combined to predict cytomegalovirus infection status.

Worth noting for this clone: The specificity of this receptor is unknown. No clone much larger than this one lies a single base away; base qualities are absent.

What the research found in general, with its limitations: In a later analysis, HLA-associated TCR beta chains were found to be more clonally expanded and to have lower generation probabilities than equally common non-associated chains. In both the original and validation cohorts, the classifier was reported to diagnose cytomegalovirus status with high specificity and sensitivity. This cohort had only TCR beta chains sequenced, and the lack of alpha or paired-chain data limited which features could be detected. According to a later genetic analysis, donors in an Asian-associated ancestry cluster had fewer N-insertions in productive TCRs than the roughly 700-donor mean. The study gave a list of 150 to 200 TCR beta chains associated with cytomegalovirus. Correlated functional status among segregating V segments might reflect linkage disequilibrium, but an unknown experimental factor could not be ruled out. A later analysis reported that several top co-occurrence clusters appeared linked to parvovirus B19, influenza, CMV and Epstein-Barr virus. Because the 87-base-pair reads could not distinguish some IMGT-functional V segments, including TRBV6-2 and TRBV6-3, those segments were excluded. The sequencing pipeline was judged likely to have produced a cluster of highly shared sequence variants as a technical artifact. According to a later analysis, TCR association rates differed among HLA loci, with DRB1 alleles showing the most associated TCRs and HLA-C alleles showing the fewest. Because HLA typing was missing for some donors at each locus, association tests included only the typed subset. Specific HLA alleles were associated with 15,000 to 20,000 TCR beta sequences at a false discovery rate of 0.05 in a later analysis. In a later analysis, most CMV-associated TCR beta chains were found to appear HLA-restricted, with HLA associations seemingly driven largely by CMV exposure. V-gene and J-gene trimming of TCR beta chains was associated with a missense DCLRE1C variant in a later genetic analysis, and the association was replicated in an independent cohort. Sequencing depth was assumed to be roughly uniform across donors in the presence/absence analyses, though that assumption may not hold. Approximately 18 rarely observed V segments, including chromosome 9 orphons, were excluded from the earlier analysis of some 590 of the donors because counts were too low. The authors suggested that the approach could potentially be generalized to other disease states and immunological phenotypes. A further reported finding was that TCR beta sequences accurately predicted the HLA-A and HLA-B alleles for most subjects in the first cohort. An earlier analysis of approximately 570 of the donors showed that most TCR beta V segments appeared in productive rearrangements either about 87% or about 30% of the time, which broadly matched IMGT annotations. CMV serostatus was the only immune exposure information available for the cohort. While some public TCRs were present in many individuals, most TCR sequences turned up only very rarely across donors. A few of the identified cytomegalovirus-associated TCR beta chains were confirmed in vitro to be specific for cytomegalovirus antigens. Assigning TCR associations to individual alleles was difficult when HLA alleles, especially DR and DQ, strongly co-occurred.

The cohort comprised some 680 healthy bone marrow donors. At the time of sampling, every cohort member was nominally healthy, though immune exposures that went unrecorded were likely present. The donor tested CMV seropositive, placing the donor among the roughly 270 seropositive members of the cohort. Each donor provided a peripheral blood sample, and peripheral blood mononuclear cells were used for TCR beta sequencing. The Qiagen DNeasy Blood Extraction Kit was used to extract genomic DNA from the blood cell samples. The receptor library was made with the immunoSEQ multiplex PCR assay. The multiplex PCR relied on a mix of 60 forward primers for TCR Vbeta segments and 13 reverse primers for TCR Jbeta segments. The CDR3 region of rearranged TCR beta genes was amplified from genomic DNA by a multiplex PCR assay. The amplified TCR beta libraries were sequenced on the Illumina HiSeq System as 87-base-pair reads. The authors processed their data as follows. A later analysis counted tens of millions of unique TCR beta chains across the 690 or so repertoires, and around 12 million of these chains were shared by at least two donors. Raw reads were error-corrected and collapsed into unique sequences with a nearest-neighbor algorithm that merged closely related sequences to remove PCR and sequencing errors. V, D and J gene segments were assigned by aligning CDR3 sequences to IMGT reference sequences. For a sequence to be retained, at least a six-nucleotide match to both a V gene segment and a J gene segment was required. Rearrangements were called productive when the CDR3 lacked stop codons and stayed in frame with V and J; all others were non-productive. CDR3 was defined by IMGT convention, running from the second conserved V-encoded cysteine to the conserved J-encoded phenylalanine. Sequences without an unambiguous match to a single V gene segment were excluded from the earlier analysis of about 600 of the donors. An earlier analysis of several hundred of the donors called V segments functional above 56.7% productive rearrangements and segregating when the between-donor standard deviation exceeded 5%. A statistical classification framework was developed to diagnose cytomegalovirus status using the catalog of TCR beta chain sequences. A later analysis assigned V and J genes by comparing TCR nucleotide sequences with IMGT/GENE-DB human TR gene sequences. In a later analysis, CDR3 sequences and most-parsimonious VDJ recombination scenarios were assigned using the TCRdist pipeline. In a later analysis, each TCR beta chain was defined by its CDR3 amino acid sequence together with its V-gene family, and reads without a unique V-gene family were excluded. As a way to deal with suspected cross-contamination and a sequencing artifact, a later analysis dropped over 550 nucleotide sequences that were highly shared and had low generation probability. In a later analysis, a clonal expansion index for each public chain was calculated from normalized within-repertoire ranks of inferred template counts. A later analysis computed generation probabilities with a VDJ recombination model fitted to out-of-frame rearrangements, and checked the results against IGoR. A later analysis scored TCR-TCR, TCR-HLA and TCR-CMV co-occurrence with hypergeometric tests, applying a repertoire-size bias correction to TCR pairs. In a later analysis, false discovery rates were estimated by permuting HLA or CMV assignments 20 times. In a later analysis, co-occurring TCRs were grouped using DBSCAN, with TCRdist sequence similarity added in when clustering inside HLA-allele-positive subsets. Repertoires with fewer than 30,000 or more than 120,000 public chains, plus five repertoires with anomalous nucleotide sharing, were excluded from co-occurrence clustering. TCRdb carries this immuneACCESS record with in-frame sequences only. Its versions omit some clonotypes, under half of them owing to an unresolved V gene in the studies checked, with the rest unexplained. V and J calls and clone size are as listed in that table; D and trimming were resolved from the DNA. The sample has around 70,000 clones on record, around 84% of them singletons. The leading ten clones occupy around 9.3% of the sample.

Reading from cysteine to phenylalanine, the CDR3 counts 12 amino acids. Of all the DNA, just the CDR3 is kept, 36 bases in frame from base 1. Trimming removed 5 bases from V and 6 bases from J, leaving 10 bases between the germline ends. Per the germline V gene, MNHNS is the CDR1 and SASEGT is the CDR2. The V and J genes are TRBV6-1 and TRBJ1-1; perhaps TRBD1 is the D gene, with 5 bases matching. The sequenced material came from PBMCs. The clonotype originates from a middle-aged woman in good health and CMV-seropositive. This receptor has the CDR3 CASSYLGAEAFF. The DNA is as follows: TGTGCCAGCAGTTATCTAGGGGCTGAAGCTTTCTTT.